This T cell receptor beta chain was retrieved from a study of T cell responses to AZD1222 COVID-19 vaccine. As for the study in general: Second-dose intervals near 4 or 12 weeks were combined.

From germline, CDR1 is SGHNT and CDR2 YYREEE (reference sequence). The CDR3 has 18 residues. The V gene lost 4 bases and the J gene lost 9 bases, with 26 bases spanning the gap. Broader study findings: At study baseline, merely five or six AZD1222 recipients were seropositive. In the spike-specific TCR repertoire, nearly half reportedly target unmutated variant regions.

Only in-frame clones appear in the TCRdb table, and some are missing; sequencing was by immunoSEQ multiplex PCR. Of roughly 170,000 clones detected, about nine tenths appear once; the ten largest clones hold around 2.9%. About this clone itself: What it recognizes is unknown.

The rearrangement links TRBV5-4 to TRBJ1-6; D perhaps matches TRBD1 (5 bases). The receptor was isolated from an adult in good health. Material: peripheral blood, obtained on day 0 of AZD1222 vaccination. For the CDR3, the DNA is TGTGCCAGCAGCGGGGGACCCCCGGCCGGGGCGGCGGTTTCACCCCTCCACTTT. Translated, it gives CASSGGPPAGAAVSPLHF.